The clone carrying this T cell receptor beta chain showed up just a few times. What it recognizes is unknown. Amplified regions were TCR beta CDR3 sequences from RNA transcripts. The HTBI primer set served for first-round RT-PCR of the TCR CDR3. TCRdb recomputed calls from the multiplex PCR reads with MiXCR, one row per CDR3 protein. The sample has 500,000 to 600,000 distinct CDR3 sequences; just under 20% are singletons. This entry belongs to a study of T cells in Graves' hyperthyroidism and ophthalmopathy. Individuals with ophthalmopathy presented a Clinical Activity Score of at least 3, a NOSPECS grade of at least 4 and a duration under 3 months. Each diagnosis was grounded in clinical symptoms, serum thyroxine and TRAb, thyroid ultrasound, and orbital computed tomography. The study, taken as a whole, reports: The authors' 13 V-J model separated ophthalmopathy from stable hyperthyroidism. Most clonotypes expanded in thyroid above 0.001 were likewise present in blood.

With 6 bases clipped from V and 3 bases from J, the junction kept 3 bases outside the gene matches. CDR3 length: 16 amino acids. Germline CDR1 is DFQATT and CDR2 is SNEGSKA (reference sequence). This clonotype was sampled from a man between 35 and 55 years old with Graves' ophthalmopathy. The sequencing input was blood. The J gene is TRBJ2-6, the V gene TRBV20-1; 15 bases are shared with TRBD2. The DNA for the CDR3 is TGCAGTGCGGGACTAGCGGGAGGCTATGGGGCCAACGTCCTGACTTTC. This gives the protein CSAGLAGGYGANVLTF.